The 25 T cell receptor beta chains listed next were all sequenced from one sample in a study of shared clonotypes between healthy human individuals. Using immunoSEQ multiplex PCR, the repertoire was profiled, and TCRdb retains in-frame clones only, with some absent. The table has about 690,000 clones, around 90% seen once; the top ten hold more than 30%. Sequencing was done on a sample of memory CD8+ T cells from PBMCs. Subset indicated: CD45RO+ cells pooled with CCR7-negative TemRA cells. The origin of the receptors is a man younger than 35 in good health. Some clones in this sample may be carry-over from other donors' samples.

The genes are TRBV27 and TRBJ2-1; 9 positions agree with TRBD2. CDR3 length: 16 residues. Germline CDR1 and CDR2: MNHEY and SMNVEV (reference sequence). With 0 bases clipped from V and 4 bases from J, the junction kept 4 bases outside the gene matches. The CDR3 loop reads CASSLSSGRSYNEQFF. As DNA, the CDR3 is TGTGCCAGCAGTTTATCGAGCGGGAGGTCGTACAATGAGCAGTTCTTC.

This clone was recorded once. This chain links TRBV25-1 with TRBJ2-7; possibly TRBD2 for D (5 bases). Germline V lookup: CDR1 MGHDK, CDR2 SYGVNS. The ends were cut back, 7 bases at V and 6 bases at J, with 22 bases in the middle. The CDR3 runs 15 residues. The CDR3 loop is CASIRRERQSAEQYF. CDR3 nucleotide sequence: TGTGCCAGCATTCGTAGAGAGCGGCAATCTGCCGAGCAGTACTTC.

The chain is built from TRBV7-9 and TRBJ2-1; TRBD2 might be the D (6 bases). Germline V gene lookup returns CDR1 SEHNR and CDR2 FQNEAQ (reference sequence). The CDR3 has 15 residues. V was clipped by 5 bases and J by 8 bases, with 19 bases between them. The CDR3 reads CASSERAASEDEQFF. CDR3 nucleotides: TGTGCCAGCAGCGAACGGGCGGCTAGCGAAGATGAGCAGTTCTTC.

The chain employs TRBV30 and TRBJ1-5, with TRBD1 identical over 7 bases. The CDR3 loop spans 15 amino acids. The J segment lost 0 bases and the V segment lost 3 bases, leaving 5 bases of the junction unmatched. The germline gives CDR1 GTSNPN, CDR2 SVGIG (reference sequence). The CDR3 sequence is CAWSGTANSNQPQHF. The CDR3 bases are TGTGCCTGGAGCGGGACAGCAAATAGCAATCAGCCCCAGCATTTT.

This chain joins TRBV28 and TRBJ2-7; maybe TRBD2 (5 bases). V lost 3 bases, J lost 5 bases, and 26 bases lay in between. CDR3 size: 18 residues. Germline CDR1 and CDR2: MDHEN and SYDVKM. CDR3 coding DNA: TGTGCCAGCAGTTTGGACGTCTCCGGGCGGGCATCGGCGGACGAGCAGTACTTC. This gives the protein CASSLDVSGRASADEQYF.

CDR3 bases: TGTGCCAGCAGCATACCGGGACAGACGGAATACTACAACACCGGGGAGCTGTTTTTT. Translated, it gives CASSIPGQTEYYNTGELFF. This chain joins TRBV9 and TRBJ2-2; 7 bases are shared with TRBD1. Germline CDR1 reads SGDLS; CDR2 reads YYNGEE. The ends lost 4 bases at V and 2 bases at J; junction bases unmatched: 17. There are 19 residues in the CDR3.

This clone came up once. This sequence joins TRBV11-2 and TRBJ2-5; 12 bases align to TRBD2. With 6 bases clipped from V and 5 bases from J, the junction kept 4 bases outside the gene matches. The CDR3 is made up of 14 amino acids. Germline CDR1 is SGHAT and CDR2 is FQNNGV. DNA for the CDR3: TGTGCCAGCAGGCGACTAGCGGGAGTCGAGACCCAGTACTTC. This gives the protein CASRRLAGVETQYF.

As DNA, the CDR3 is TGCAGCGGTTCGGGGGCCGCCGGGGAGCTGTTTTTT. Encoded protein: CSGSGAAGELFF. The V call is TRBV29-1, the J call TRBJ2-2; D might be TRBD1 or TRBD2, each matching 6 bases. Germline CDR1 is SQVTM and CDR2 is ANQGSEA. V lost 7 bases and J 6 bases, leaving 12 bases between the germline ends. The CDR3 covers 12 residues.

The CDR3 coding sequence is TGTGCCAGCAGTTCCGTGAGGGGAACAGATACGCAGTATTTT. It is translated as CASSSVRGTDTQYF. J is TRBJ2-3 and V is TRBV6-5; either TRBD1 or TRBD2 may supply D (5 bases each). The length of the CDR3 is 14 residues. Trimming removed 4 bases from V and 3 bases from J, with 11 bases in between. Germline V gene data show CDR1 as MNHEY and CDR2 as SVGAGI.

The V and J genes are TRBV9 and TRBJ2-7; D is possibly TRBD2 (5 bases). The V and J ends lost 0 bases and 6 bases respectively, with 13 bases between them. This CDR3 contains 14 residues. Per germline, CDR1 SGDLS and CDR2 YYNGEE. CDR3 region: CASSVAPGLREQYF. In DNA, the CDR3 is TGTGCCAGCAGCGTAGCCCCCGGACTCCGCGAGCAGTACTTC.

The rearrangement links TRBV6-5 to TRBJ1-1; D perhaps matches TRBD1 (6 bases). Deletions cut 7 bases from V and 1 base from J, with 10 bases between. Germline V gives CDR1 MNHEY, CDR2 SVGAGI. This CDR3 is built from 13 residues. The CDR3 spells CASKKTGNTEAFF. Written as DNA, the CDR3 is TGTGCCAGCAAAAAGACAGGGAACACTGAAGCTTTCTTT.

V gene TRBV6-5 combines with J gene TRBJ1-2; D is undetermined. Trimming took 2 bases from V and 2 from J, leaving 15 bases between them. The CDR3 has 16 residues. Per the germline V gene, CDR1 is MNHEY and CDR2 is SVGAGI. The CDR3, as DNA: TGTGCCAGCAGTTACACCCCCGCGACACGAAACTATGGCTACACCTTC. It codes for CASSYTPATRNYGYTF.

This clone was seen only a few times. The DNA for the CDR3 is TGTGCCTGGAGTGAGGGGGCCTTCACTGAAGCTTTCTTT. This gives the protein CAWSEGAFTEAFF. The chain recombines TRBV30 with TRBJ1-1, with TRBD1 matching 7 bases. Per germline, CDR1 GTSNPN and CDR2 SVGIG (reference sequence). The trim removed 1 base at V and 4 bases at J, leaving 3 bases unmatched. CDR3 size: 13 residues.

The rearrangement uses TRBV30 and TRBJ2-7, with a weak D call TRBD2 (6 bases). Trimming pared 5 bases from V and 3 bases from J, leaving 14 bases between. Looked up from germline, CDR1 is GTSNPN and CDR2 is SVGIG (reference sequence). The CDR3 length is 13 residues. CDR3 sequence (DNA): TGTGCCTGGGGCCCGGGACTTAGCTACGAGCAGTACTTC. It is translated as CAWGPGLSYEQYF.

The chain is built from TRBV4-1 and TRBJ2-3; 14 nucleotides line up with TRBD2. In germline, CDR1 is MGHRA, CDR2 YSYEKL. The junction had 11 bases not matched to a gene; V was cut back by 1 base and J by 5 bases. The CDR3 runs 19 residues. CDR3 in DNA: TGCGCCAGCAGCCAAGTACTCCCGGGGACTAGCGGGAGAATAGATACGCAGTATTTT. Encoded protein: CASSQVLPGTSGRIDTQYF.

The chain employs TRBV6-6 and TRBJ1-4; D gene ambiguous. The germline CDR1 and CDR2 sequences are MNHNY and SVGAGI (reference sequence). This CDR3 has 15 residues. V was trimmed by 6 bases and J by 8 bases, leaving 19 bases between them. CDR3 nucleotide sequence: TGTGCCAGCAGAACGGACGAAGTCATGAGGGAAAAACTGTTTTTT. This codes for CASRTDEVMREKLFF.

The genes are TRBV30 and TRBJ2-2; TRBD2 might be the D (6 bases). The CDR3 totals 15 residues. Per germline, CDR1 GTSNPN and CDR2 SVGIG (reference sequence). The V and J ends lost 5 bases and 4 bases respectively, with 17 bases between them. CDR3 sequence (DNA): TGTGCCTGGGTGGTGGAGGGAAGAGGCACCGGGGAGCTGTTTTTT. It is translated as CAWVVEGRGTGELFF.

The CDR3 loop is CASSPRADQETQYF. CDR3 nucleotide sequence: TGTGCCAGCAGCCCGCGGGCTGACCAAGAGACCCAGTACTTC. V gene TRBV6-5 combines with J gene TRBJ2-5, with a tentative D call TRBD2 (5 bases). Trimming shortened V by 6 bases and J by 0 bases, and 11 bases separated the two germline ends. The CDR3 covers 14 residues. Per germline, CDR1 MNHEY and CDR2 SVGAGI.

The gene calls are TRBV19 and TRBJ2-2; D call uncertain. Trimming shortened V by 8 bases and J by 4 bases, and 11 bases separated the two germline ends. The CDR3 runs to 13 residues. Germline assignment: CDR1 LNHDA and CDR2 SQIVND (reference sequence). Written as DNA, the CDR3 is TGTGCCAGTTGGGCACAATTCACCGGGGAGCTGTTTTTT. Protein: CASWAQFTGELFF.

This clone was picked up one time. The J gene is TRBJ2-3, the V gene TRBV6-5; D gene uncertain. This CDR3 spans 15 amino acids. V lost 4 bases and J 3 bases, leaving 14 bases between the germline ends. Germline CDR1 and CDR2: MNHEY and SVGAGI. The CDR3 sequence is CASSSQPYGTDTQYF. The CDR3, as DNA: TGTGCCAGCAGTTCCCAACCGTATGGTACAGATACGCAGTATTTT.

This clone was seen just once. The sample has other DNA sequences that encode this CDR3 too. The V and J genes are TRBV27 and TRBJ2-7; 10 positions match TRBD1. V shed 6 bases and J 4 bases; nucleotides not matched to a gene: 3. CDR1 is MNHEY, CDR2 SMNVEV, per germline (reference sequence). This CDR3 region has 13 residues. CDR3 residues: CASRLDRGYEQYF. The CDR3 DNA reads as TGTGCCAGCAGACTGGACAGGGGGTACGAGCAGTACTTC.

V gene TRBV4-2 combines with J gene TRBJ1-5; the D is unclear. The V and J ends lost 5 bases and 0 bases respectively, with 8 bases between them. Germline V gene lookup returns CDR1 LGHNA and CDR2 YNFKEQ. The CDR3 runs to 14 residues. CDR3 protein: CASSNSDSNQPQHF. CDR3 in DNA: TGTGCCAGCAGCAACAGTGATAGCAATCAGCCCCAGCATTTT.

The gene calls are TRBV2 and TRBJ1-2; D unresolved. CDR3 length: 11 amino acids. V lost 8 bases to trimming and J lost 8 bases, with 12 bases between them. Germline V gene lookup returns CDR1 SNHLY and CDR2 FYNNEI. The CDR3 DNA reads TGTGCCAGCGGTAAGGGAAGCGGCTACACCTTC. It specifies CASGKGSGYTF.

The chain has TRBV9 and TRBJ2-1; D unresolved. With 3 bases removed from V and 2 bases from J, the gap between germline ends came to 15 bases. This CDR3 has 16 residues. Germline V gives CDR1 SGDLS, CDR2 YYNGEE. For the CDR3, the DNA is TGTGCCAGCAGCGCCCCCCGCCACGGACCCTACAATGAGCAGTTCTTC. This translates into CASSAPRHGPYNEQFF.

The gene calls are TRBV19 and TRBJ1-4; 7 bases are a match to TRBD1. V was pared by 3 bases and J by 16 bases, with 8 bases of the junction left unmatched. The CDR3 extends over 12 amino acids. Germline CDR1 LNHDA, CDR2 SQIVND (reference sequence). CDR3 sequence reads: CASSIGGGDRFF. The DNA of the CDR3 is TGTGCCAGTAGTATCGGAGGTGGGGACAGGTTTTTT.